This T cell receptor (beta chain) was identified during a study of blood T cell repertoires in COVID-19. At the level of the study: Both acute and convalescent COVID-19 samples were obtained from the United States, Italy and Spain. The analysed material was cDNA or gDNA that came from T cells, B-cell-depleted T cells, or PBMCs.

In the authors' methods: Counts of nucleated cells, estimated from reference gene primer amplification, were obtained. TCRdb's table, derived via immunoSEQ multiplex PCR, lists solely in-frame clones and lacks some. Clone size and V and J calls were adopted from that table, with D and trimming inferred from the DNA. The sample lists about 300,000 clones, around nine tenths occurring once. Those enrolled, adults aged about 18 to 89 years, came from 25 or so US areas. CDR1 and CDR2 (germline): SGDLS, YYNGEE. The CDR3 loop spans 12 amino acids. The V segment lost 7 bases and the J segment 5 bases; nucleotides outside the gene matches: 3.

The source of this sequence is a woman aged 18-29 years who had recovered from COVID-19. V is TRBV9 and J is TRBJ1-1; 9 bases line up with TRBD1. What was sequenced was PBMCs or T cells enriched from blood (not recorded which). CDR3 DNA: TGTGCCAGCGGGACAGGGACGACTGAAGCTTTCTTT. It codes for CASGTGTTEAFF.